Given below is one T cell receptor (beta chain) in context. Its cognate antigen is unknown. The data belong to a study of shared clonotypes between healthy human individuals. Whole-study context: Used for every donor were three CD4 naive, three CD4 memory, two CD8 naive and one CD8 memory plate. Study-level points and caveats: Naive CD4 clonotype sharing across four donors was about 5%. Compared with clonotypes that all four donors shared, non-shared clonotypes had lower generation probabilities. A generally larger estimated richness was seen in naive subsets than in memory subsets.

TCRdb's table, derived via immunoSEQ multiplex PCR, lists solely in-frame clones and lacks some. The sample has 2 million to 3 million clones; 93% are singletons. The V and J ends lost 4 bases and 4 bases, in that order; junction bases with no gene match: 6. CDR3 size: 15 residues. Germline CDR1 SGHDT, CDR2 YYEEEE. The source is a man younger than 35 in good health. Some clones in this sample may be carry-over from other donors' samples. This sequence joins TRBV5-6 and TRBJ1-2; 11 bases line up with TRBD1. Sequenced sample: naive CD4+ T cells from PBMCs. Subset indicated: CD45RA+ positively selected. The CDR3: CASSPRDRGSYGYTF. The CDR3 DNA sequence: TGTGCCAGCAGCCCCCGGGACAGGGGGAGCTATGGCTACACCTTC.